This T cell receptor beta chain was recovered during a study of shared clonotypes between healthy human individuals. Using immunoSEQ multiplex PCR, the repertoire was profiled, and TCRdb retains in-frame clones only, with some absent. The repertoire has hundreds of thousands of clones, roughly 98% of them found once; the top ten carry 0.3%. This clone was observed once. Terminally differentiated effector memory CD45RA+ cells were excluded from the naive CD8 cells, which were CD45RO-negative and positively selected for CCR7. This CDR3 is 14 amino acids long. V lost 6 bases and J lost 5, with 14 bases in between. The germline gives CDR1 MDHEN, CDR2 SYDVKM.

The specimen was naive CD8+ T cells sorted from blood. The genes are TRBV28 and TRBJ2-1, with D unresolved. The clonotype originates from a man under 40 in good health. The CDR3 sequence: CASSPGELDNEQFF. In nucleotides, the CDR3 is TGTGCCAGCAGCCCCGGCGAGCTGGACAATGAGCAGTTCTTC.